One sample yielded the 28 T cell receptor beta chains listed below, sequenced in a study of shared clonotypes between healthy human individuals. Repertoires were generated with immunoSEQ multiplex PCR, while TCRdb's copy carries only in-frame clones and drops some. This sample has millions of clones, with around 95% found just once. The sample consisted of naive CD4+ T cells sorted from blood. Subset described: CD45RA+ positively selected. Receptors were obtained from a man between 18 and 29 years old in good health.

The chain couples TRBV27 to TRBJ1-2; D is possibly TRBD1 (6 bases). Germline V gene lookup returns CDR1 MNHEY and CDR2 SMNVEV (reference sequence). The CDR3 is 15 amino acids. Trimming pared 0 bases from V and 2 bases from J, leaving 10 bases between. CDR3: CASSLSGGLNYGYTF. In DNA, the CDR3 is TGTGCCAGCAGTTTATCAGGGGGGCTGAACTATGGCTACACCTTC.

The chain carries TRBV6-5 and TRBJ2-6; D possibly corresponds to TRBD1 (5 bases). The CDR3 has 16 residues. Trimming shortened V by 0 bases and J by 0 bases, and 6 bases separated the two germline ends. Looked up from germline, CDR1 is MNHEY and CDR2 is SVGAGI. The CDR3 DNA is TGTGCCAGCAGTTACTCGGACACCTCTGGGGCCAACGTCCTGACTTTC. Protein: CASSYSDTSGANVLTF.

The genes are TRBV28 and TRBJ2-5, with D possibly matching TRBD2 (6 bases). This CDR3 is built from 15 residues. The ends were cut back, 4 bases at V and 2 bases at J, with 14 bases in the middle. Germline values: CDR1 MDHEN, CDR2 SYDVKM. CDR3: CASSSRRDFQETQYF. As DNA, the CDR3 is TGTGCCAGCAGTTCTCGCCGGGACTTTCAAGAGACCCAGTACTTC.

The chain employs TRBV7-8 and TRBJ2-3; the match to TRBD1 covers 8 bases. V trimming: 5 bases; J trimming: 0 bases; junction bases outside the gene matches: 7. From germline, CDR1 is SGHVS and CDR2 FQNEAQ. There are 16 residues in the CDR3. DNA of the CDR3: TGTGCCAGCAGCCGGGACAGGAGGTCTAGCACAGATACGCAGTATTTT. It codes for CASSRDRRSSTDTQYF.

This clone has just one count. V is TRBV10-3 and J is TRBJ2-3; D is undetermined. V gave up 6 bases and J gave up 0 bases, with 10 bases separating them. Per germline, CDR1 ENHRY and CDR2 SYGVKD. This CDR3 spans 14 amino acids. This CDR3 is CAIRDSSSTDTQYF. As DNA, the CDR3 is TGTGCCATCAGAGATTCTTCAAGCACAGATACGCAGTATTTT.

This chain joins TRBV5-1 and TRBJ2-1; TRBD2 aligns across 7 bases. Trimming at V came to 1 base and at J to 2 bases, leaving 9 bases not matched to a gene. Germline V gene data show CDR1 as SGHRS and CDR2 as YFSETQ. CDR3 length: 17 amino acids. The CDR3 sequence: CASSLWKAGRPYNEQFF. The CDR3 DNA reads as TGCGCCAGCAGCTTGTGGAAAGCGGGGAGACCCTACAATGAGCAGTTCTTC.

The V and J genes are TRBV5-1 and TRBJ1-1; D ambiguous. CDR3 length: 13 residues. V lost 0 bases and J 6 bases, leaving 9 bases between the germline ends. Germline-derived CDR1 and CDR2 are SGHRS and YFSETQ. The DNA of the CDR3 is TGCGCCAGCAGCTTGGGAGGGTTCGCTGAAGCTTTCTTT. Amino acids: CASSLGGFAEAFF.

V is TRBV10-2 and J is TRBJ1-1, with unresolved D. Germline CDR1 is WSHSY and CDR2 is SAAADI. The CDR3 runs to 14 residues. V lost 6 bases and J lost 0, with 11 bases in between. This chain's CDR3 is CASRGISVNTEAFF. The CDR3 coding sequence is TGCGCCAGCAGGGGGATAAGCGTGAACACTGAAGCTTTCTTT.

The rearrangement joins TRBV29-1 to TRBJ1-1; D remains unclear. CDR3 length: 12 residues. V lost 6 bases to trimming and J lost 8 bases, with 16 bases between them. Germline V gene sequence: CDR1 SQVTM, CDR2 ANQGSEA. CDR3 sequence: CSVLDGLSEAFF. The CDR3 DNA is TGCAGCGTCTTAGACGGCCTCTCGGAAGCTTTCTTT.

In regard to this clone: At one end the junction does not follow the germline gene, possibly because of a read error. This chain links TRBV7-7 with TRBJ2-3; the D is unclear. CDR1 SSHAT and CDR2 FNYEAQ come from the germline V gene (reference sequence). The CDR3 is 13 amino acids. CDR3 bases: TGTGCTAGCAGCTCCTCTGGCACAGATACGCAGTATTTT. It is translated as CASSSSGTDTQYF.

On this clone: The identical CDR3 is also encoded by other nucleotide sequences in the sample. V and J are TRBV18 and TRBJ1-1, with D unclear. Germline V gene sequence: CDR1 KGHSH, CDR2 LQKENI. This CDR3 is built from 13 residues. V was cut by 0 bases and J by 5 bases, with 7 bases left in between. The CDR3 nucleotides read TGTGCCAGCTCACCACCGGGAGATACTGAAGCTTTCTTT. It translates to CASSPPGDTEAFF.

The V gene is TRBV7-3, the J gene TRBJ2-7, with 7 positions matching TRBD1. This CDR3 spans 14 amino acids. V dropped 5 bases and J dropped 2; count of bases not matched to a gene: 6. The germline CDR1 and CDR2 sequences are SGHTA and FQGTGA. The CDR3 sequence: CASSANQGAYEQYF. The DNA of the CDR3 is TGTGCCAGCAGCGCCAACCAGGGGGCCTACGAGCAGTACTTC.

The chain has TRBV10-3 and TRBJ2-3; 8 nucleotides match TRBD2. V gave up 6 bases and J gave up 0 bases; unmatched junction bases: 8. The germline V gene encodes CDR1 ENHRY and CDR2 SYGVKD. This CDR3 is 16 amino acids long. Here the CDR3 reads CAIRPRSGSSTDTQYF. The CDR3 DNA sequence: TGTGCCATCAGACCTCGGAGCGGGAGTAGCACAGATACGCAGTATTTT.

This rearrangement joins TRBV29-1 to TRBJ1-6, with 10 positions matching TRBD1. The CDR3 runs 13 residues. V lost 5 bases and J lost 7; bases outside the gene matches: 2. Per germline, CDR1 SQVTM and CDR2 ANQGSEA. The chain's CDR3 is CSVRTGGNSPLHF. CDR3 nucleotide sequence: TGCAGCGTTCGGACAGGGGGGAATTCACCCCTCCACTTT.

The chain is built from TRBV7-6 and TRBJ2-3; the match to TRBD2 covers 12 bases. V trimming: 0 bases; J trimming: 0 bases; junction bases outside the gene matches: 4. CDR3 length: 18 residues. Germline V gene sequence: CDR1 SGHVS, CDR2 FNYEAQ. CDR3 region: CASSLATSGGSSTDTQYF. The CDR3 nucleotides are TGTGCCAGCAGCTTAGCGACTAGCGGGGGATCTAGCACAGATACGCAGTATTTT. The full variable domain, completed using reference TRBV7-6 and TRBJ2-3, is GAGVSQSPRYKVTKRGQDVALRCDPISGHVSLYWYRQALGQGPEFLTYFNYEAQQDKSGLPNDRFSAERPEGSISTLTIQRTEQRDSAMYRCASSLATSGGSSTDTQYFGPGTRLTVL.

The chain recombines TRBV10-3 with TRBJ2-5; tentatively, D is TRBD1 (6 bases). Germline CDR1 ENHRY, CDR2 SYGVKD. CDR3 size: 12 residues. Trimming left V 10 bases short and J 2 bases short, with 11 bases between. The CDR3 is CATRQEQETQYF. The CDR3 DNA reads TGTGCCACACGACAGGAGCAAGAGACCCAGTACTTC.

The rearrangement joins TRBV18 to TRBJ2-7; no definite D call. The V end lost 0 bases, the J end lost 3 bases, and 6 bases lay between the germline ends. In germline, CDR1 is KGHSH, CDR2 LQKENI. The CDR3 has 13 amino acids. CDR3 residues: CASSPPFSYEQYF. CDR3 DNA: TGTGCCAGCTCACCACCTTTCAGCTACGAGCAGTACTTC.

Remarks on this clone: Other DNA sequences in this sample translate to the same CDR3. J is TRBJ2-7 and V is TRBV7-2, with D unresolved. V lost 1 base to trimming and J lost 4 bases, with 8 bases between them. The CDR3 has 13 residues. The germline V gene encodes CDR1 SGHTA and CDR2 FQGNSA. The CDR3 is CASSLERLYEQYF. CDR3 sequence (DNA): TGTGCCAGCAGCTTAGAGCGATTATACGAGCAGTACTTC.

The J gene is TRBJ1-4, the V gene TRBV5-6; TRBD1 might be the D (6 bases). CDR1 and CDR2 (germline): SGHDT, YYEEEE. V lost 3 bases to trimming and J lost 8 bases, with 14 bases between them. The CDR3 spans 14 residues. CDR3 amino acids: CASSSTGTLEKLFF. In DNA, the CDR3 is TGTGCCAGCAGCTCAACAGGGACACTAGAAAAACTGTTTTTT.

The chain links TRBV25-1 to TRBJ2-3; 7 nucleotides agree with TRBD1. Germline assignment: CDR1 MGHDK and CDR2 SYGVNS. The CDR3 contains 17 residues. Unmatched junction bases numbered 10, after V lost 4 bases and J lost 0 bases. CDR3 loop: CASSGGGQDTSTDTQYF. In DNA form, the CDR3 reads TGTGCCAGCAGTGGGGGTGGACAGGATACTAGCACAGATACGCAGTATTTT. Full variable domain (missing parts from reference TRBV25-1 and TRBJ2-3): EADIYQTPRYLVIGTGKKITLECSQTMGHDKMYWYQQDPGMELHLIHYSYGVNSTEKGDLSSESTVSRIRTEHFPLTLESARPSHTSQYLCASSGGGQDTSTDTQYFGPGTRLTVL.

CDR3 DNA sequence: TGTGCCAGCAGCCTGCCCGCCACAGGGGGAAAACTGTTTTTT. It specifies CASSLPATGGKLFF. The chain links TRBV28 to TRBJ1-4; 8 nucleotides align to TRBD1. The germline CDR1 and CDR2 sequences are MDHEN and SYDVKM. This CDR3 is 14 amino acids long. The trim removed 6 bases at V and 10 bases at J, leaving 10 bases unmatched.

This clone was detected only a few times. The J gene is TRBJ1-2, the V gene TRBV6-6; D is ambiguous. Germline loops: CDR1 MNHNY, CDR2 SVGAGI (reference sequence). The V end was cut by 7 bases, the J end by 8 bases, with 11 bases between. This CDR3 is 11 amino acids long. This CDR3 is CASKAEGGYTF. The DNA of the CDR3 is TGTGCCAGCAAGGCAGAAGGAGGCTACACCTTC.

The chain joins TRBV18 to TRBJ2-1; tentatively, D is TRBD1 (7 bases). The germline V gene has CDR1 KGHSH and CDR2 LQKENI. This CDR3 region has 12 residues. Deletions cut 5 bases from V and 10 bases from J, with 12 bases between. CDR3 sequence reads: CASSDQGGEQFF. CDR3 coding DNA: TGTGCCAGCTCAGATCAGGGGGGCGAGCAGTTCTTC.

This chain connects TRBV6-6 to TRBJ2-2; 9 bases map to TRBD2. In germline, CDR1 is MNHNY, CDR2 SVGAGI (reference sequence). The CDR3 runs 15 residues. V shed 7 bases and J 6 bases; nucleotides not matched to a gene: 9. CDR3 sequence reads: CASIRGLASAGELFF. The CDR3 bases are TGTGCCAGCATCCGAGGACTAGCGAGCGCCGGGGAGCTGTTTTTT.

This clone was seen only once. V is TRBV18 and J is TRBJ1-6; 7 bases line up with TRBD1. The length of the CDR3 is 15 residues. Germline V gene lookup returns CDR1 KGHSH and CDR2 LQKENI. Germline trimming cut 3 bases from V and 11 bases from J; bases unmatched to any gene: 10. The CDR3 reads CASSPTGDPVAPLHF. The CDR3 bases are TGTGCCAGCTCACCTACAGGGGACCCGGTCGCACCCCTCCACTTT.

This clone has a handful of counts. The rearrangement uses TRBV25-1 and TRBJ2-7; D may correspond to TRBD1 or TRBD2 (6 bases each). This CDR3 contains 12 residues. Trimming took off 6 bases at V and 6 bases at J, with 12 bases between the two ends. Germline CDR1 reads MGHDK; CDR2 reads SYGVNS. As DNA, the CDR3 is TGTGCCAGCAGCGGGGGCCTGGGCGAGCAGTACTTC. Amino acid sequence: CASSGGLGEQYF.

Comment on this clone: The same CDR3 is also encoded by other DNA sequences in this sample. This chain connects TRBV25-1 to TRBJ1-4; D ambiguous. The germline V gene encodes CDR1 MGHDK and CDR2 SYGVNS. Trimming left V 1 base short and J 1 base short, with 7 bases between. CDR3 length: 15 residues. CDR3 loop: CASSEWRETNEKLFF. In DNA form, the CDR3 reads TGTGCCAGCAGTGAATGGAGAGAAACTAATGAAAAACTGTTTTTT. The variable domain in full, with the rest retrieved from reference TRBV25-1 and TRBJ1-4, is EADIYQTPRYLVIGTGKKITLECSQTMGHDKMYWYQQDPGMELHLIHYSYGVNSTEKGDLSSESTVSRIRTEHFPLTLESARPSHTSQYLCASSEWRETNEKLFFGSGTQLSVL.

V is TRBV21-1 and J is TRBJ2-3; no check of the table's D call, TRBD2, against the DNA was made. TRBV21-1 is shown as a pseudogene. The CDR3 sequence is 15 residues long. DNA of the CDR3: TGTGCCAGCAGTGGGGCGGGGGTCCACACAGATACGCAGTATTTT. Its translation: CASSGAGVHTDTQYF.